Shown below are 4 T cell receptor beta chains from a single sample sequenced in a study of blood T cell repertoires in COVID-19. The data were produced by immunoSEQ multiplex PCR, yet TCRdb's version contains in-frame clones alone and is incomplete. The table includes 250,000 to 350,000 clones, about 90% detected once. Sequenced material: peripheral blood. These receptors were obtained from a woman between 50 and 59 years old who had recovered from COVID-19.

The CDR3 bases are TGTGCCACCAGCAGAGCGGTGGGGGAAACTAGCGGGAGGCTGGGGAACAATGAGCAGTTCTTC. The encoded protein is CATSRAVGETSGRLGNNEQFF. The gene calls are TRBV15 and TRBJ2-1; 12 nucleotides line up with TRBD2. In germline, CDR1 is LNHNV, CDR2 YYDKDF (reference sequence). V lost 1 base to trimming and J lost 5 bases; unmatched junction nucleotides: 18. This CDR3 comprises 21 residues.

Here the CDR3 reads CASRSGGMSGNTIYF. CDR3 nucleotide sequence: TGTGCCAGCCGGTCAGGGGGAATGTCTGGAAACACCATATATTTT. The J gene is TRBJ1-3, the V gene TRBV7-9; 7 bases map to TRBD1. The germline CDR1 and CDR2 sequences are SEHNR and FQNEAQ (reference sequence). The CDR3 contains 15 residues. The V segment lost 8 bases and the J segment 1 base; nucleotides outside the gene matches: 8.

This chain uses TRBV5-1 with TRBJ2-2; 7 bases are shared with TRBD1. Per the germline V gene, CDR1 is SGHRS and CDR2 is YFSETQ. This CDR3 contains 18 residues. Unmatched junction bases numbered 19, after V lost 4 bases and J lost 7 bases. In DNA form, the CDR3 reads TGCGCCAGCAGCGAGGCTGGCGGAGGTAGGGGGCGAGTCGGGGAGCTGTTTTTT. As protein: CASSEAGGGRGRVGELFF.

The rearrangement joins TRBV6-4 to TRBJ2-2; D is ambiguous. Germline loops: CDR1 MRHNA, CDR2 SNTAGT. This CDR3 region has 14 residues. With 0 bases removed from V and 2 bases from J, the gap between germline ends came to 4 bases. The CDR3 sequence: CASSDSTNTGELFF. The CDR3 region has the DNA TGTGCCAGCAGTGACTCAACAAACACCGGGGAGCTGTTTTTT.